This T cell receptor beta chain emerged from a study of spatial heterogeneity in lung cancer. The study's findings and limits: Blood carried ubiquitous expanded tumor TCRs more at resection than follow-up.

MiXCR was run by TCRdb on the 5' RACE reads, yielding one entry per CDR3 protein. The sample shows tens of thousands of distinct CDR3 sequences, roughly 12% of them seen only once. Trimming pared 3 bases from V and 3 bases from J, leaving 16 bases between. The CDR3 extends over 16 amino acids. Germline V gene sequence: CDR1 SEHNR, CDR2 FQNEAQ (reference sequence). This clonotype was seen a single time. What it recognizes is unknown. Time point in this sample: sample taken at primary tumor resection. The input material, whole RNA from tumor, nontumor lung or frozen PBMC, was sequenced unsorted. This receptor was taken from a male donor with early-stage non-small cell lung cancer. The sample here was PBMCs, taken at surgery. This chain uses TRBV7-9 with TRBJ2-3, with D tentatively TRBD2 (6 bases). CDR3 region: CASSFYHGSSTDTQYF. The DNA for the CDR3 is TGTGCCAGCAGCTTCTATCACGGGAGCTCAACAGATACGCAGTATTTT.